The T cell receptor beta chain described here comes from a study of T cells expressing NK-cell markers. Background on the study: Cells sorted as CD3+CD56+NKG2C+, CD3+CD56+NKG2C- and CD3+CD56-NKG2C+ T cells supplied the TCR beta repertoires.

Germline V lookup: CDR1 SGHTA, CDR2 FQGNSA. The CDR3 sequence is 14 residues long. TCRdb derives one entry per CDR3 protein from the 5' RACE reads, leaving out DNA. The data show about 260,000 distinct CDR3 sequences, and the top ten clones hold about 0.4%. Sequencing was carried out using blood T cells: a sorted CD56 or NKG2C T cell subset, CD4+ or CD8+ T cells, or bulk PBMC T cells (not recorded which). J is TRBJ1-2 and V is TRBV7-2; the D call of TRBD1 rests on TCRdb alone, since no DNA is present to check it. This TCR was recovered from a man younger than 35 in good health. CDR3 sequence reads: CASSPRDIRYGYTF.